Sequencing of this T cell receptor beta chain was carried out in a study of vaccination and CD4 T cells after COVID-19. With regard to this clonotype: The antigen remains undetermined.

V lost 7 bases and J lost 0; bases outside the gene matches: 6. The CDR3 is made up of 17 amino acids. The V gene's germline CDR1 is MGHDK and CDR2 SYGVNS. Sequencing of the DNA from cultured CD4+ T cells was carried out with the Oncomine TCR Beta short-read assay. TCRdb fed the PCR reads into MiXCR, producing one record per CDR3 protein. The sample consists of about 11,000 distinct CDR3 sequences, approximately 50% of them appearing once. Treatment described: approximately 9-day PBMC culture with coronavirus spike peptide pools or control peptides (ViraFEST assay). This TCR was sampled from a human donor who had recovered from COVID-19. The chain carries TRBV25-1 and TRBJ2-2, with TRBD2 matching 12 bases. Material: CD4+ T cells from blood, cultured in vitro. Here the CDR3 DNA reads TGTGCCAGCAACCGACTAGCGGGAGCCGCGAACACCGGGGAGCTGTTTTTT. Amino acids: CASNRLAGAANTGELFF.